This T cell receptor beta chain was profiled in a study of blood T cell repertoires in COVID-19. Overall study context: COVID-19 samples from acute and convalescent phases originated in the United States, Italy and Spain. Sources were T cells, B-cell-depleted T cells, or PBMCs; the material itself was cDNA or gDNA.

Trimming removed 4 bases from V and 6 bases from J; junction bases left unmatched: 11. The CDR3 has 15 residues. Germline V CDR1 and CDR2: KGHSH, LQKENI. In the original processing: Using reference gene primer amplification, nucleated cell counts were estimated. Clones were read by immunoSEQ multiplex PCR, and TCRdb kept only the in-frame ones, dropping some. The V and J calls and the clone size are those of that table, but D and trimming were determined from the DNA. Among about 49,000 clones listed, roughly 82% were seen once. Sequenced input: peripheral blood. The source of this sequence is a woman aged 55-69 years with acute or convalescent COVID-19. The V call is TRBV18, the J call TRBJ2-7; 8 bases fit TRBD1. The CDR3 DNA reads as TGTGCCAGCTCACTCGGACAGGGTCTTGTTATCGAGCAGTACTTC. Translation gives CASSLGQGLVIEQYF.